The entry below gives a single T cell receptor beta chain sequence along with its context. The data belong to a study of blood T cell repertoires in COVID-19. Overall study: T cells, B-cell-depleted T cells, or PBMCs provided the cDNA or gDNA that served as material.

Using immunoSEQ multiplex PCR, the repertoire was profiled, and TCRdb retains in-frame clones only, with some absent. The sample lists fewer than 75,000 clones, more than 75% occurring once. The sample was peripheral blood. This sequence originates from a man in his 60s with active or convalescent COVID-19.

This CDR3 reads CASSSPPSATNEKLFF. The CDR3 nucleotides read TGTGCCAGCAGTTCCCCCCCGAGTGCAACTAATGAAAAACTGTTTTTT. This chain connects TRBV28 to TRBJ1-4; D uncertain. Germline lookup yields CDR1 MDHEN and CDR2 SYDVKM. The germline V and J ends were trimmed by 4 bases and 0 bases, with 12 bases remaining between them. The CDR3 consists of 16 residues.